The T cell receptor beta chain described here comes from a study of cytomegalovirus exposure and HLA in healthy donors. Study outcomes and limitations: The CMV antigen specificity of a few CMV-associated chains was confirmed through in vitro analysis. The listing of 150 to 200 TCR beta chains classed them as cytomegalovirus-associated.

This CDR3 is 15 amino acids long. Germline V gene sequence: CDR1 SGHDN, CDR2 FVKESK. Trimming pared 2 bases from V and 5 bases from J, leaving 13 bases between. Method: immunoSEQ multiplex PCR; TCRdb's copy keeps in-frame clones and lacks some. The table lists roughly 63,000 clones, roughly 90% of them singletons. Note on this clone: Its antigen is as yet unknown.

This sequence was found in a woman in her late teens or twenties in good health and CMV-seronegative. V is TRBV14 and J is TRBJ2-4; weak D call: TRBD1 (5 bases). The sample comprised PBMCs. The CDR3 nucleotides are TGTGCCAGCAGCCAACGTAGGGGATTTCAAAACATTCAGTACTTC. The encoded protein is CASSQRRGFQNIQYF.